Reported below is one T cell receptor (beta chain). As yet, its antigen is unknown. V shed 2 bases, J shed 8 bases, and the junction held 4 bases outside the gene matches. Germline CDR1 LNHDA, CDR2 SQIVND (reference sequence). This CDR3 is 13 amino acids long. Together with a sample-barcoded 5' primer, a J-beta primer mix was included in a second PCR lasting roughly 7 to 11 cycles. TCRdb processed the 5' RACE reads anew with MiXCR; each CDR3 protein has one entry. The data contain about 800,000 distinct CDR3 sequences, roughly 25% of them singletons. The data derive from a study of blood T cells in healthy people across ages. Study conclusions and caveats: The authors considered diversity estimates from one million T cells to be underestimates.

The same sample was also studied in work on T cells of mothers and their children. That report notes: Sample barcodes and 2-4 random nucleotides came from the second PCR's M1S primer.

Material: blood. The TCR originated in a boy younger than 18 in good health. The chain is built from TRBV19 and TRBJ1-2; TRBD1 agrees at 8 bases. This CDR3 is CASSINRGNGYTF. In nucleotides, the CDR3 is TGTGCCAGTAGTATAAACAGGGGGAACGGCTACACCTTC.